This T cell receptor (beta chain) was captured in a study of cytomegalovirus exposure and HLA in healthy donors. Study-level information: The use of the same platform for the approximately 130 validation repertoires and the approximately 670 first-cohort repertoires was reported by a later analysis. Findings of the study overall: Confirmation in vitro established that a few CMV-associated chains were specific for CMV antigens. Cytomegalovirus-associated TCR beta chains were listed, numbering 164.

Of note for this clone: As yet, its antigen is unknown.

Germline loops: CDR1 SGHAT, CDR2 FQNNGV. The CDR3 is made up of 11 amino acids. Trimming removed 5 bases at V and 3 bases at J, with 5 bases between. The repertoire was sequenced with immunoSEQ multiplex PCR; TCRdb's copy has only in-frame clones and lacks some. The sample has fewer than 250,000 clones; roughly 89% are singletons. The donors were part of the approximately 120-subject validation cohort, which stood apart from the approximately 670-subject first cohort. Sequencing was done on a sample of PBMCs. The chain employs TRBV11-2 and TRBJ2-7; no reliable D call. The sequence was obtained from a young man in good health and CMV-seronegative. In DNA, the CDR3 is TGTGCCAGCAGCGTCCACTACGAGCAGTACTTC. This codes for CASSVHYEQYF. The full variable domain, with the rest looked up from reference TRBV11-2 and TRBJ2-7, is EAGVAQSPRYKIIEKRQSVAFWCNPISGHATLYWYQQILGQGPKLLIQFQNNGVVDDSQLPKDRFSAERLKGVDSTLKIQPAKLEDSAVYLCASSVHYEQYFGPGTRLTVT.